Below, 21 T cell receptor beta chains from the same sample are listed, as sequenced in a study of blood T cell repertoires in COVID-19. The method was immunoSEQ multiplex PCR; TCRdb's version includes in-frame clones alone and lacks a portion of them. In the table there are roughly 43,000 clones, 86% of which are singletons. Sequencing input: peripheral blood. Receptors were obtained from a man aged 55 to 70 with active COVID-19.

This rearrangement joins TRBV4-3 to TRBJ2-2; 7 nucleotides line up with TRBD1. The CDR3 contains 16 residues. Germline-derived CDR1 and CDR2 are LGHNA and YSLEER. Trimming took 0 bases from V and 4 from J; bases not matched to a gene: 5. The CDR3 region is CASSQDFGTVTGELFF. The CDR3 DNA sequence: TGCGCCAGCAGCCAAGATTTTGGGACAGTCACCGGGGAGCTGTTTTTT.

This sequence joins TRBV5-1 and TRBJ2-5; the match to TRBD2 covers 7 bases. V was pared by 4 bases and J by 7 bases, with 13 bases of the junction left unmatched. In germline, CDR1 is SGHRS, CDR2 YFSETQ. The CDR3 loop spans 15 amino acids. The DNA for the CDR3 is TGCGCCAGCAGCCCCTGGACTAGTGACGGCGGGACCCAGTACTTC. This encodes CASSPWTSDGGTQYF.

CDR3 amino acids: CASSTGTSGRPPYNEQFF. The CDR3 region has the DNA TGTGCCAGCAGTACCGGGACTAGCGGGAGGCCCCCCTACAATGAGCAGTTCTTC. The V call is TRBV25-1, the J call TRBJ2-1, with TRBD2 matching 15 bases. Germline V gene data show CDR1 as MGHDK and CDR2 as SYGVNS. The CDR3 consists of 18 residues. Trimming cost V 5 bases and J 2 bases; bases outside gene matches: 7.

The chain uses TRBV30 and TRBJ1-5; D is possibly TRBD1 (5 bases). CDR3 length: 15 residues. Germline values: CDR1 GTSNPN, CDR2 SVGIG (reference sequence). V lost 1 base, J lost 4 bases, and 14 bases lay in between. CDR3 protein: CAWSGTPGSNQPQHF. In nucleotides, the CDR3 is TGTGCCTGGAGTGGAACCCCAGGGTCGAATCAGCCCCAGCATTTT.

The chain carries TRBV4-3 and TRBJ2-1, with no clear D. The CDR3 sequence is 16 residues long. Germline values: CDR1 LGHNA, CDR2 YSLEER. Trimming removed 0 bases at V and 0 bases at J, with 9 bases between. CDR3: CASSQDVLSSYNEQFF. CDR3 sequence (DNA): TGCGCCAGCAGCCAAGATGTCCTAAGCTCCTACAATGAGCAGTTCTTC.

Here the CDR3 reads CASSADKSPVAGRDTQYF. CDR3 DNA: TGTGCCAGCAGCGCAGATAAATCCCCTGTGGCGGGAAGAGATACGCAGTATTTT. V is TRBV9 and J is TRBJ2-3; a weak D match, TRBD2 (6 bases). The CDR3 is 18 amino acids. V shed 3 bases and J shed 5 bases, with 25 bases lying between them. Germline assignment: CDR1 SGDLS and CDR2 YYNGEE.

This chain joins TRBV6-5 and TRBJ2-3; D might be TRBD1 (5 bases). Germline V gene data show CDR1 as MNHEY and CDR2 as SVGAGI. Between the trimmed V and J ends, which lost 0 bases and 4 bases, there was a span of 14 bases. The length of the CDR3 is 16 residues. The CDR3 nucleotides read TGTGCCAGCAGTTACTCGATCGCGCAGGGCCCAGATACGCAGTATTTT. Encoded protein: CASSYSIAQGPDTQYF.

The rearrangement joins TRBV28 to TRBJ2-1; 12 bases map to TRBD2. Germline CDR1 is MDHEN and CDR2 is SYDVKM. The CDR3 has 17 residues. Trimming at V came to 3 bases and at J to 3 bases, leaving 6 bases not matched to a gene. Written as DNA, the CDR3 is TGTGCCAGCAGTTTGTCTAGCGGGAGGGCTTACTACAATGAGCAGTTCTTC. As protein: CASSLSSGRAYYNEQFF.

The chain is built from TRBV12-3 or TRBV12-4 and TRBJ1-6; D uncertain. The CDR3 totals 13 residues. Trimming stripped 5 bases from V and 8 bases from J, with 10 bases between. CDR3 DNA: TGTGCCAGCAGTGATGGCGGGGATTCACCCCTCCACTTT. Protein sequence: CASSDGGDSPLHF.

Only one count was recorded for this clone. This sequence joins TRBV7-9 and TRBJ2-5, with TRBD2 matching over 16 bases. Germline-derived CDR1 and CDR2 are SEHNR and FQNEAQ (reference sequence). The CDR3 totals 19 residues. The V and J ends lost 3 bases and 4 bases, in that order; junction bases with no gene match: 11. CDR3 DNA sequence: TGTGCCAGCAGCTTCGGGACTAGCGGGAGGGCAAATTCGGGAGAGACCCAGTACTTC. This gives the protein CASSFGTSGRANSGETQYF.

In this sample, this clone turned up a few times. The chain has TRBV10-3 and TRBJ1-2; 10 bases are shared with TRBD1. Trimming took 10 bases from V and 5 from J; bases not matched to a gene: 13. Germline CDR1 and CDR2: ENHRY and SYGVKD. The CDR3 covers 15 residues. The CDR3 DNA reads TGTGCCACCAGGGGATACGGGACAGGGGATTATGGCTACACCTTC. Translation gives CATRGYGTGDYGYTF.

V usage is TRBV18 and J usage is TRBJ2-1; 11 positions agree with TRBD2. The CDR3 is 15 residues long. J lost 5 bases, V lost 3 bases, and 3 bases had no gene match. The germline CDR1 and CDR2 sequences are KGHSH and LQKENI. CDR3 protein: CASSPGLAADNEQFF. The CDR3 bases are TGTGCCAGCTCACCGGGACTAGCGGCCGACAATGAGCAGTTCTTC.

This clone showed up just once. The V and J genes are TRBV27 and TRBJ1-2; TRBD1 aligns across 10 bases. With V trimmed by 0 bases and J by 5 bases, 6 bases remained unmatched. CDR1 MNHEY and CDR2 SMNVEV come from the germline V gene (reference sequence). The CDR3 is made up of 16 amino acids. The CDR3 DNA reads TGTGCCAGCAGTTTATCCTGGGACAGGGGTCCTTATGGCTACACCTTC. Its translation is CASSLSWDRGPYGYTF.

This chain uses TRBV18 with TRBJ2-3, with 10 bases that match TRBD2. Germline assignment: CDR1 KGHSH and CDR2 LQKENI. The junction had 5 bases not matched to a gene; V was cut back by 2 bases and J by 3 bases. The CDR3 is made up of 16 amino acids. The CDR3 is CASSPGASGRTDTQYF. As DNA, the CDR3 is TGTGCCAGCTCACCAGGGGCTAGCGGGAGAACAGATACGCAGTATTTT.

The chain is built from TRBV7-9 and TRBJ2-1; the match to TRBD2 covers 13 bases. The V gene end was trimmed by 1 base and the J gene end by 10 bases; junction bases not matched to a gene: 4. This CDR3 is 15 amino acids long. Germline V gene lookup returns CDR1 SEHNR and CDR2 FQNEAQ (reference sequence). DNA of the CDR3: TGTGCCAGCAGCTTAGGGAGGGGACTAGCGGGGGAGCAGTTCTTC. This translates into CASSLGRGLAGEQFF.

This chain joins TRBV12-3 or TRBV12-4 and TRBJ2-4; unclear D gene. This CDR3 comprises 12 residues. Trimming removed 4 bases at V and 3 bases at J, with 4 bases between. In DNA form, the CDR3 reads TGTGCCAGCAGTTCTGTCAAAAACATTCAGTACTTC. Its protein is CASSSVKNIQYF.

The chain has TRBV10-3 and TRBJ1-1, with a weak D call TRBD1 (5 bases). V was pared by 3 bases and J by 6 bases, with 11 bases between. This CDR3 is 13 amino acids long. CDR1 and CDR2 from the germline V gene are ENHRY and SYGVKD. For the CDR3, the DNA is TGTGCCATCAGTGAAAGGGGCAGCTCTGAAGCTTTCTTT. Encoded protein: CAISERGSSEAFF.

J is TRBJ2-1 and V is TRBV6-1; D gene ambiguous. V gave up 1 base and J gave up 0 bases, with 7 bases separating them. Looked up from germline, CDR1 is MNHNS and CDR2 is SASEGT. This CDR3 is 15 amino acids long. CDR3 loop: CASSEGSSSYNEQFF. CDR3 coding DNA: TGTGCCAGCAGTGAAGGGTCTAGCTCCTACAATGAGCAGTTCTTC.

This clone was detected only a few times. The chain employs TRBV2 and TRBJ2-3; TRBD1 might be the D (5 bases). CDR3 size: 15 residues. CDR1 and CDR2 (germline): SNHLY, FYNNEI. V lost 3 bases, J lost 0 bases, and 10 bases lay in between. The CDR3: CASSEGQASTDTQYF. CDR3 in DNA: TGTGCCAGCAGTGAGGGGCAGGCTAGCACAGATACGCAGTATTTT.

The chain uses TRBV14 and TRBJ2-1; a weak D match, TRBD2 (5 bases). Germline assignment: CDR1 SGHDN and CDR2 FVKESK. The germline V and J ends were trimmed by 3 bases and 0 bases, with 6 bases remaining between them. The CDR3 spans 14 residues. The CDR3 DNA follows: TGTGCCAGCAGCCACACTAGCTCCTACAATGAGCAGTTCTTC. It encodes CASSHTSSYNEQFF. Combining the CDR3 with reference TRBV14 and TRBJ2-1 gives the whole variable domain EAGVTQFPSHSVIEKGQTVTLRCDPISGHDNLYWYRRVMGKEIKFLLHFVKESKQDESGMPNNRFLAERTGGTYSTLKVQPAELEDSGVYFCASSHTSSYNEQFFGPGTRLTVL.

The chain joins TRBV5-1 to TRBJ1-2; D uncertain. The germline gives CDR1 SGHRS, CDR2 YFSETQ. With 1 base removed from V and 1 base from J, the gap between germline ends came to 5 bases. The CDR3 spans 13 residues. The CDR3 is CASSLTDNYGYTF. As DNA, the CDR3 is TGCGCCAGCAGCTTGACAGATAACTATGGCTACACCTTC.